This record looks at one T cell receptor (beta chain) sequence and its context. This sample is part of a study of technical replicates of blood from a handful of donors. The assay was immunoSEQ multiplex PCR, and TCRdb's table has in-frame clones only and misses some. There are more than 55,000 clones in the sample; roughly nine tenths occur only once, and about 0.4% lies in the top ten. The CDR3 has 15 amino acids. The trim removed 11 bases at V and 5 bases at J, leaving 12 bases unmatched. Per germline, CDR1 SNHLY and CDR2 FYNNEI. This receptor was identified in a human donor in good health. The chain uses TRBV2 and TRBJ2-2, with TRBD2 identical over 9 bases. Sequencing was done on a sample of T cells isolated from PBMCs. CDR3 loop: CAGRGRGRETGELFF. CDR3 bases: TGTGCCGGTCGGGGTCGCGGGAGGGAAACCGGGGAGCTGTTTTTT.